What follows is one T cell receptor beta chain and its context. Its specificity is not known. Healthy donors of bone marrow made up the group. The source of the sample is a study of cytomegalovirus exposure and HLA in healthy donors. Study-level background: Out of 398 genotyped donors, 81% belonged to the Caucasian-associated ancestry cluster. Findings and caveats of the study: Presence/absence comparisons presumed near-even sequencing depth among donors.

The PCR was carried out with 60 Vbeta primers and 13 Jbeta primers. Only in-frame clones appear in the TCRdb table, and some are missing; sequencing was by immunoSEQ multiplex PCR. This repertoire shows over 65,000 clones, 75% to 90% found once; its top ten account for about 6.8%. The clonotype was recovered from a human donor in good health. What was sequenced was PBMCs.

The CDR3 nucleotides read TGTGCCAGCGATTTGGGAGGACTCCAGCCCCAGCATTTT. Its protein product is CASDLGGLQPQHF. This chain connects TRBV2 to TRBJ1-5, with D hard to call. Germline V gene sequence: CDR1 SNHLY, CDR2 FYNNEI. The V end lost 8 bases, the J end lost 7 bases, and 15 bases lay between the germline ends. The CDR3 length is 13 residues. Combining the CDR3 with reference TRBV2 and TRBJ1-5 gives the whole variable domain EPEVTQTPSHQVTQMGQEVILRCVPISNHLYFYWYRQILGQKVEFLVSFYNNEISEKSEIFDDQFSVERPDGSNFTLKIRSTKLEDSAMYFCASDLGGLQPQHFGDGTRLSIL.